This T cell receptor (beta chain) was sequenced during a study of shared T cell receptors in the human thymus. CDR1 is KGHSH and CDR2 is LQKENI in the germline V gene. CDR3 length equals 16 residues. J gave up 3 bases and V 3 bases, and 8 bases lay outside the gene matches. Clones were read by immunoSEQ multiplex PCR, and TCRdb kept only the in-frame ones, dropping some. Of 700,000 or so clones listed, approximately 83% were seen once; the top ten hold about 0.0098%. The sample was also linked to a second study, of human thymus T cells. That source adds: Donation was from healthy Finnish infants who were having corrective surgery that addressed congenital heart defects. Thymic material originated from resections removed in the course of corrective heart surgery. Thymic and blood repertoires appeared to carry a bias in their V and J gene usage.

The V and J genes are TRBV18 and TRBJ2-1; 7 nucleotides align to TRBD1. This sequence originates from a girl in the first two years of life with a congenital heart defect. Input material: thymocytes. The CDR3 loop is CASSPTGSAGYNEQFF. The CDR3 DNA sequence: TGTGCCAGCTCACCGACAGGGTCGGCGGGCTACAATGAGCAGTTCTTC.